The 27 T cell receptor beta chains given below trace back to one sample, sequenced in a study of T cells of healthy individuals. TCRdb re-analysed the 5' RACE reads in MiXCR, keeping a single row per CDR3 protein. The sample holds tens of thousands of distinct CDR3 sequences, about a sixth seen once. The origin of the receptors is a human donor in good health.

V is TRBV5-1 and J is TRBJ2-2; the D gene is possibly TRBD1 (5 bases). The CDR3 extends over 16 amino acids. The V end lost 5 bases, the J end lost 2 bases, and 16 bases lay between the germline ends. Germline V gives CDR1 SGHRS, CDR2 YFSETQ. The CDR3 sequence is CASRLRIGANTGELFF. CDR3 sequence (DNA): TGCGCCAGCAGGCTTAGGATAGGGGCCAACACCGGGGAGCTGTTTTTT.

This clonotype has just a few counts. The V gene is TRBV3-1, the J gene TRBJ2-4, with TRBD1 matching 10 bases. Germline lookup yields CDR1 LGHDT and CDR2 YNNKEL (reference sequence). The CDR3 totals 17 residues. J lost 0 bases, V lost 4 bases, and 6 bases had no gene match. CDR3 amino acids: CASSLRDRGLAKNIQYF. CDR3 DNA sequence: TGTGCCAGCAGCCTCCGGGACAGGGGCTTAGCCAAAAACATTCAGTACTTC.

This rearrangement joins TRBV7-9 to TRBJ2-5; 8 bases map to TRBD1. The CDR3 extends over 16 amino acids. Germline lookup yields CDR1 SEHNR and CDR2 FQNEAQ (reference sequence). Trimming removed 3 bases from V and 2 bases from J; junction bases left unmatched: 8. The CDR3 protein is CASSFPQGAWQETQYF. The CDR3, as DNA: TGTGCCAGCAGCTTCCCCCAGGGGGCTTGGCAAGAGACCCAGTACTTC.

V gene TRBV4-2 combines with J gene TRBJ2-3, with D perhaps matching TRBD2 (6 bases). The germline V gene has CDR1 LGHNA and CDR2 YNFKEQ. The CDR3 is made up of 14 amino acids. Trimming took 6 bases from V and 3 from J, leaving 13 bases between them. The CDR3 bases are TGTGCCAGCAGGACCGGGACTCAAACAGATACGCAGTATTTT. Translation: CASRTGTQTDTQYF.

The V gene is TRBV21-1, the J gene TRBJ1-1; TRBD1 is taken as the D call from the table, unchecked against the DNA. TRBV21-1 constitutes a pseudogene. This CDR3 region has 17 residues. The CDR3 coding sequence is TGTGCCAGCAGCATCCGCCCACGGTACTCTATGAACACTGAAGCTTTCTTT. Translated, it gives CASSIRPRYSMNTEAFF.

With regard to this clonotype: This may arise from a read error, as a much more abundant clone is one base away. The CDR3 does not end in the conserved phenylalanine or tryptophan, so this is likely a read error. The gene calls are TRBV20-1 and TRBJ1-1; no firm D call. This CDR3 contains 14 residues. Trimming left V 2 bases short and J 0 bases short, with 10 bases between. Germline assignment: CDR1 DFQATT and CDR2 SNEGSKA (reference sequence). The CDR3 protein is CSARREGVNTEAFL. The CDR3 DNA reads as TGCAGTGCTAGAAGGGAGGGAGTGAACACTGAAGCTTTCCTT.

CDR3 nucleotides: TGTGCCAGCAGCGAGGGTAGCGGGAGGGCCTGGAGCACAGATACGCAGTATTTT. Amino acid sequence: CASSEGSGRAWSTDTQYF. The chain is built from TRBV9 and TRBJ2-3; 11 bases are shared with TRBD2. The germline gives CDR1 SGDLS, CDR2 YYNGEE. V shed 3 bases, J shed 0 bases, and the junction held 9 bases outside the gene matches. The CDR3 contains 18 residues.

This rearrangement joins TRBV7-9 to TRBJ2-7; D is unresolved. Germline loops: CDR1 SEHNR, CDR2 FQNEAQ (reference sequence). Trimming cost V 9 bases and J 0 bases, with 9 bases left between them. The length of the CDR3 is 12 residues. The CDR3 nucleotides read TGTGCCAGTCAGACCAGCTCCTACGAGCAGTACTTC. It specifies CASQTSSYEQYF.

This clonotype has only a few counts. The chain carries TRBV6-5 and TRBJ2-6; D may match TRBD1 or TRBD2 (6 bases each). Trimming took off 4 bases at V and 4 bases at J, with 14 bases between the two ends. The CDR3 extends over 16 amino acids. Germline V gives CDR1 MNHEY, CDR2 SVGAGI. The CDR3 coding sequence is TGTGCCAGCAGTTCTCCGGGGGCGGGAGGGGCCAACGTCCTGACTTTC. Translated: CASSSPGAGGANVLTF.

This clonotype showed up many times. This sequence joins TRBV2 and TRBJ2-2; D not certain. The length of the CDR3 is 15 residues. In germline, CDR1 is SNHLY, CDR2 FYNNEI. V dropped 2 bases and J dropped 4 bases, with 11 bases sitting between them. The CDR3 protein is CASSELALGTGELFF. The CDR3 coding sequence is TGTGCCAGCAGTGAATTAGCTCTGGGCACCGGGGAGCTGTTTTTT. The full variable domain, in which reference TRBV2 and TRBJ2-2 provide the parts outside the CDR3, is EPEVTQTPSHQVTQMGQEVILRCVPISNHLYFYWYRQILGQKVEFLVSFYNNEISEKSEIFDDQFSVERPDGSNFTLKIRSTKLEDSAMYFCASSELALGTGELFFGEGSRLTVL.

This clonotype turned up a few times. V usage is TRBV6-1 and J usage is TRBJ1-2, with D perhaps matching TRBD1 (5 bases). V was clipped by 3 bases and J by 3 bases, with 8 bases between them. The CDR3 contains 13 residues. Germline-derived CDR1 and CDR2 are MNHNS and SASEGT. The CDR3 loop reads CASSDTGYYGYTF. The CDR3 DNA reads as TGTGCCAGCAGTGACACAGGCTACTATGGCTACACCTTC.

This clonotype was seen ten or more times. This chain uses TRBV28 with TRBJ2-1, with a weak D call TRBD2 (5 bases). Deletions cut 5 bases from V and 8 bases from J, with 13 bases between. The CDR3 has 13 residues. Per the germline V gene, CDR1 is MDHEN and CDR2 is SYDVKM. The CDR3 here is CASSLPGVHEQFF. CDR3 nucleotides: TGTGCCAGCAGTCTTCCCGGGGTGCATGAGCAGTTCTTC.

A few counts support this clonotype. V and J are TRBV5-1 and TRBJ1-1; D gene uncertain. V lost 0 bases to trimming and J lost 1 base, with 10 bases between them. Germline V gives CDR1 SGHRS, CDR2 YFSETQ. The CDR3 length is 15 residues. The CDR3 nucleotides are TGCGCCAGCAGCTTGGTAAGGGCGGGGAACACTGAAGCTTTCTTT. This sequence encodes CASSLVRAGNTEAFF. The whole variable domain, filled in from reference TRBV5-1 and TRBJ1-1, reads KAGVTQTPRYLIKTRGQQVTLSCSPISGHRSVSWYQQTPGQGLQFLFEYFSETQRNKGNFPGRFSGRQFSNSRSEMNVSTLELGDSALYLCASSLVRAGNTEAFFGQGTRLTVV.

The CDR3, as DNA: TGTGCCAGCAGTCGGGACAGCTCCAACTATGGCTACACCTTC. It encodes CASSRDSSNYGYTF. The chain carries TRBV27 and TRBJ1-2, with TRBD1 identical over 7 bases. V lost 5 bases, J lost 2 bases, and 5 bases stayed unmatched. CDR1 and CDR2 (germline): MNHEY, SMNVEV (reference sequence). The CDR3 totals 14 residues.

This clonotype was counted only a few times. The chain links TRBV20-1 to TRBJ2-2; D is uncertain. The CDR3 length is 13 residues. Germline V CDR1 and CDR2: DFQATT, SNEGSKA (reference sequence). Deletions cut 5 bases from V and 6 bases from J, with 13 bases between. This CDR3 is CSARSPLAGELFF. DNA for the CDR3: TGCAGTGCTCGCTCCCCCTTAGCCGGGGAGCTGTTTTTT.

This clonotype has just a few counts. The chain is built from TRBV28 and TRBJ2-6, with no clear D. CDR1 is MDHEN, CDR2 SYDVKM, per germline. This CDR3 is 13 amino acids long. With 10 bases removed from V and 1 base from J, the gap between germline ends came to 8 bases. CDR3 protein: CATTLSGANVLTF. CDR3 bases: TGTGCCACCACGTTATCTGGGGCCAACGTCCTGACTTTC.

This chain connects TRBV20-1 to TRBJ2-1, with a possible D match to TRBD1 (7 bases). The CDR3 runs 13 residues. Deletions cut 6 bases from V and 3 bases from J, with 12 bases between. From germline, CDR1 is DFQATT and CDR2 SNEGSKA (reference sequence). The CDR3 is CSALRDSYNEQFF. The CDR3 DNA follows: TGCAGTGCCCTGCGGGACAGCTACAATGAGCAGTTCTTC.

This chain connects TRBV10-3 to TRBJ2-5; D is unclear. The CDR3 has 15 residues. Germline assignment: CDR1 ENHRY and CDR2 SYGVKD. The germline V and J ends were trimmed by 5 bases and 5 bases, with 18 bases remaining between them. The CDR3 region has the DNA TGTGCCATCAGTAACCGACACAGTGGTGAGGAGACCCAGTACTTC. It yields the protein CAISNRHSGEETQYF.

CDR3 amino acids: CASSLATDLETQYF. CDR3 DNA sequence: TGTGCCAGCAGCTTAGCGACAGACCTGGAGACCCAGTACTTC. The rearrangement uses TRBV7-9 and TRBJ2-5; a possible D gene is TRBD1 (5 bases). V lost 0 bases, J lost 5 bases, and 10 bases lay in between. Germline values: CDR1 SEHNR, CDR2 FQNEAQ (reference sequence). This CDR3 has 14 residues.

This sequence joins TRBV9 and TRBJ2-7; 8 nucleotides agree with TRBD2. The CDR3 contains 14 residues. V was pared by 10 bases and J by 1 base, with 10 bases of the junction left unmatched. CDR1 SGDLS and CDR2 YYNGEE come from the germline V gene. The CDR3 DNA is TGTGCCGGGAGCGGGGGTCCCCGGTCCTACGAGCAGTACTTC. Encoded protein: CAGSGGPRSYEQYF.

This clonotype was counted ten times or more. CDR3 bases: TGCAGCGTTGACGGCGGGACAGGGATAAACGGGGAGCTGTTTTTT. Encoded protein: CSVDGGTGINGELFF. The chain uses TRBV29-1 and TRBJ2-2; 9 positions agree with TRBD1. The CDR3 contains 15 residues. Germline CDR1 reads SQVTM; CDR2 reads ANQGSEA. V trimming: 3 bases; J trimming: 7 bases; junction bases outside the gene matches: 9.

The gene calls are TRBV20-1 and TRBJ2-7, with 12 nucleotides matching TRBD2. This CDR3 has 14 amino acids. Trimming removed 3 bases from V and 3 bases from J; junction bases left unmatched: 3. Germline CDR1 is DFQATT and CDR2 is SNEGSKA (reference sequence). CDR3 amino acids: CSASPTSGSYEQYF. The DNA of the CDR3 is TGCAGTGCTAGCCCGACTAGCGGGAGCTACGAGCAGTACTTC.

This clonotype was detected a few times. The gene calls are TRBV12-3 or TRBV12-4 and TRBJ2-7; D remains ambiguous. This CDR3 has 13 residues. Trimming left V 4 bases short and J 6 bases short, with 13 bases between. DNA of the CDR3: TGTGCCAGCAGTTCCGACAAGGCGTGCGAGCAGTACTTC. This translates into CASSSDKACEQYF.

This clonotype was counted ten times or more. This chain uses TRBV6-6 with TRBJ1-1; no definite D call. This CDR3 contains 10 residues. Trimming took 10 bases from V and 1 from J, leaving 4 bases between them. CDR1 is MNHNY, CDR2 SVGAGI, per germline (reference sequence). The CDR3 DNA sequence: TGTGCCACAAGGAACACTGAAGCTTTCTTT. Encoded protein: CATRNTEAFF.

CDR3 protein: CATEGRTQETQYF. In DNA, the CDR3 is TGTGCCACCGAAGGACGGACCCAAGAGACCCAGTACTTC. The gene calls are TRBV24-1 and TRBJ2-5, with D unclear. CDR3 length: 13 amino acids. The ends were cut back, 9 bases at V and 1 base at J, with 11 bases in the middle. CDR1 and CDR2 from the germline V gene are KGHDR and SFDVKD.

This clonotype has only one observation. The chain couples TRBV7-9 to TRBJ2-3; weak D call: TRBD1 (5 bases). The ends were cut back, 2 bases at V and 6 bases at J, with 12 bases in the middle. This CDR3 region has 14 residues. CDR1 is SEHNR, CDR2 FQNEAQ, per germline (reference sequence). The CDR3 protein is CASSLLVGVDTQYF. CDR3 sequence (DNA): TGTGCCAGCAGCTTATTGGTAGGGGTTGATACGCAGTATTTT.

This clonotype was recorded a few times. This chain links TRBV4-1 with TRBJ2-7; D perhaps matches TRBD2 (5 bases). The CDR3 totals 14 residues. The ends were cut back, 3 bases at V and 3 bases at J, with 12 bases in the middle. Germline V gene sequence: CDR1 MGHRA, CDR2 YSYEKL. CDR3 sequence: CASSQAGSGYEQYF. As DNA, the CDR3 is TGCGCCAGCAGCCAGGCAGGCAGCGGCTACGAGCAGTACTTC.